This TCR beta chain was recorded in a study of lymphopenia after photon versus proton radiotherapy. Study-wide findings and caveats: Photon-treated patients lost naive T cells and TCR diversity; proton-treated stayed stable.

A word on this clone: Its antigen is still unknown.

Assay used: immunoSEQ multiplex PCR; TCRdb lists only in-frame clones, some missing. The sample has around 160,000 clones; approximately 86% are singletons. The origin of this receptor is a man aged 45-65 years with gastric cancer. The sequences come from peripheral blood, collected from a patient treated with photon-based radiotherapy.

In DNA, the CDR3 is TGCGCCAGCAGCCAGGACTTACGGGTCAATGAGCAGTTCTTC. This encodes CASSQDLRVNEQFF. The chain joins TRBV4-1 to TRBJ2-1, with a possible D match to TRBD2 (5 bases). This CDR3 has 14 residues. Between the trimmed V and J ends, which lost 3 bases and 6 bases, there was a span of 12 bases. The germline V gene encodes CDR1 MGHRA and CDR2 YSYEKL.